Listed below are T cell receptor beta chains from one sample, sequenced in a study of T cell clones after liver transplantation. Produced via immunoSEQ multiplex PCR; TCRdb's table is partial and in-frame only. Among some 75,000 clones listed, roughly 80% were seen once. Specimen: CD4+ T cells from blood, collected before liver transplant. The receptors were sampled from a human donor who received a liver transplant. CDR3s include the opening cysteine and the closing phenylalanine or tryptophan. The D gene is left open where the match is weak. Not every row has a clone size; where given, it reads once, few, many or a size class.

clone size,J gene,D gene,V gene,CDR3 protein,CDR3 DNA
-,TRBJ2-7,-,TRBV11-2,CASSAGLIYEQYF,TGTGCCAGCAGCGCGGGACTGATCTACGAGCAGTACTTC
-,TRBJ2-7,TRBD2,TRBV10-3,CAISKGGRSYEQYF,TGTGCCATTAGCAAGGGCGGGAGGTCCTACGAGCAGTACTTC
-,TRBJ2-2,-,TRBV5-1,CASSLARGRDTGELFF,TGCGCCAGCAGCTTGGCGAGGGGCCGGGATACCGGGGAGCTGTTTTTT
-,TRBJ2-1,-,TRBV9,CASSVVFGSGGSGEQFF,TGTGCCAGCAGCGTAGTGTTTGGGTCAGGGGGTAGCGGTGAGCAGTTCTTC
-,TRBJ2-1,-,TRBV18,CASSPPGKQFF,TGTGCCAGCTCACCCCCGGGAAAACAGTTCTTC
few,TRBJ2-3,TRBD2,TRBV5-1,CASCTSGDTDTQYF,TGCGCCAGCTGTACTAGCGGTGACACAGATACGCAGTATTTT
-,TRBJ1-5,-,TRBV4-1,CASSPRESQPQHF,TGCGCCAGCAGCCCGCGGGAGTCTCAGCCCCAGCATTTT
-,TRBJ2-3,-,TRBV27,CASSLSRAGDTDTQYF,TGTGCCAGCAGTTTATCCCGCGCGGGTGACACAGATACGCAGTATTTT
once,TRBJ2-3,TRBD2,TRBV9,CASSQGLAGSTDTQYF,TGTGCCAGCAGCCAGGGACTAGCGGGAAGCACAGATACGCAGTATTTT
few,TRBJ2-7,TRBD2,TRBV7-9,CASSSGREVSYEQYF,TGTGCCAGCAGCTCTGGGCGGGAGGTCTCCTACGAGCAGTACTTC
-,TRBJ2-1,TRBD2,TRBV29-1,CSVEDKSGRAYNEQFF,TGCAGCGTTGAAGATAAGAGCGGGAGGGCCTACAATGAGCAGTTCTTC
-,TRBJ1-2,TRBD1,TRBV6-5,CASSYQGQGTSRSTF,TGTGCCAGCAGTTACCAGGGACAGGGAACTTCTCGCTCCACCTTC
-,TRBJ1-3,-,TRBV14,CASSQTDSGIYF,TGTGCCAGCAGCCAAACGGACAGCGGAATATATTTT
-,TRBJ1-1,-,TRBV11-1,CASSLDIVNTEAFF,TGTGCCAGCAGCCTGGACATAGTGAACACTGAAGCTTTCTTT
once,TRBJ2-3,-,TRBV10-2,CASSDVRQGAQYF,TGCGCCAGCAGTGATGTCCGTCAGGGAGCGCAGTATTTT
-,TRBJ1-1,-,TRBV2,CASSEDTHTEAFF,TGTGCCAGCAGTGAGGACACCCACACTGAAGCTTTCTTT
-,TRBJ2-4,-,TRBV28,CASSHTGAKNIQYF,TGTGCCAGCAGCCACACAGGAGCCAAAAACATTCAGTACTTC
-,TRBJ1-4,-,TRBV6-1,CASSESGRYNEKLFF,TGTGCCAGCAGTGAATCGGGACGGTATAATGAAAAACTGTTTTTT
-,TRBJ2-3,-,TRBV20-1,CSAIREDTQYF,TGCAGTGCTATCCGGGAAGATACGCAGTATTTT
-,TRBJ2-7,-,TRBV11-2,CASSPQTGTYEQYF,TGTGCCAGCAGCCCCCAGACAGGTACCTACGAGCAGTACTTC
-,TRBJ2-7,TRBD2,TRBV5-4,CASSHGTSGRGYEQYF,TGTGCCAGCAGCCATGGGACTAGCGGGAGGGGGTACGAGCAGTACTTC
-,TRBJ1-5,TRBD1,TRBV28,CASTRAGTDSNQPQHF,TGTGCCAGCACTCGAGCCGGGACAGATAGCAATCAGCCCCAGCATTTT
-,TRBJ1-4,-,TRBV25-1,CASSGQAWGATNEKLFF,TGTGCCAGCAGTGGTCAAGCTTGGGGAGCAACTAATGAAAAACTGTTTTTT
-,TRBJ2-5,TRBD2,TRBV7-8,CASSRHGLAGGRREETQYF,TGTGCCAGCAGCCGCCACGGACTAGCGGGAGGTAGGAGAGAAGAGACCCAGTACTTC
-,TRBJ1-1,-,TRBV11-2,CASSYEGDTEAFF,TGTGCCAGCAGCTACGAAGGGGACACTGAAGCTTTCTTT
-,TRBJ2-1,-,TRBV28,CASSFAGGWNNEQFF,TGTGCCAGCAGTTTCGCAGGGGGGTGGAACAATGAGCAGTTCTTC
-,TRBJ1-2,-,TRBV14,CASSPLVGSPHGYTF,TGTGCCAGCAGCCCCCTGGTCGGATCACCTCATGGCTACACCTTC